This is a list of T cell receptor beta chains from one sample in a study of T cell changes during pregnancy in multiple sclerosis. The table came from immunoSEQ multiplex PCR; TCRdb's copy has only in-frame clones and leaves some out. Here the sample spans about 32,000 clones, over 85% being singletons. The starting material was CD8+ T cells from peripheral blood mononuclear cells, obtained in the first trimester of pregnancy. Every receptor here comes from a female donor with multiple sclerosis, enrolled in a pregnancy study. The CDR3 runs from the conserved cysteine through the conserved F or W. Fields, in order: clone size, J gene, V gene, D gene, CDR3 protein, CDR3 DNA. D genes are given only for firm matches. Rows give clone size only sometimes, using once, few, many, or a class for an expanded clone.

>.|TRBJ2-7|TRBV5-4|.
CATRAFFPGVLHEQYF
TGTGCCACCCGAGCCTTTTTTCCAGGGGTCCTCCACGAGCAGTACTTC
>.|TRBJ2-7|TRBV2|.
CASSVLAPSYEQYF
TGTGCCAGCAGTGTACTAGCTCCCTCCTACGAGCAGTACTTC
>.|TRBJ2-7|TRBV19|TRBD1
CASSFGTGPFYEQYF
TGTGCCAGTAGTTTCGGGACAGGGCCCTTCTACGAGCAGTACTTC
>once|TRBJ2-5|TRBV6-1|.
CASSEADGGGQETQYF
TGTGCCAGCAGTGAAGCAGATGGGGGAGGCCAAGAGACCCAGTACTTC
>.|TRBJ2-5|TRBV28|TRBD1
CASSPTGVGETQYF
TGTGCCAGCAGTCCTACAGGGGTTGGAGAGACCCAGTACTTC
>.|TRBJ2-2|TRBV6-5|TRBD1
CASRTGTENTGELFF
TGTGCCAGTCGAACCGGGACAGAGAACACCGGGGAGCTGTTTTTT
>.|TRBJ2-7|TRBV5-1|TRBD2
CASSDGTSVSYEQYF
TGCGCCAGCAGCGATGGGACTAGCGTTTCCTACGAGCAGTACTTC
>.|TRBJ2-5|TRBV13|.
CASSRDRTQETQYF
TGTGCCAGCAGCCGTGACAGGACCCAAGAGACCCAGTACTTC
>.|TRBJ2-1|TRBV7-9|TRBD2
CASSSTSGDDGFYNEQFF
TGTGCCAGCAGTTCTACTAGCGGGGACGATGGTTTCTACAATGAGCAGTTCTTC
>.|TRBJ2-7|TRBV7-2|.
CASSVLPLFDEQYF
TGTGCCAGCAGCGTACTCCCCCTTTTTGACGAGCAGTACTTC
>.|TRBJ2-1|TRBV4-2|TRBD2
CASSQNLAGGLNEQFF
TGTGCCAGTAGCCAAAATCTAGCGGGAGGTCTGAATGAGCAGTTCTTC
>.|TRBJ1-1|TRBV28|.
CASSFTGTTEAFF
TGTGCCAGCAGTTTCACAGGGACCACTGAAGCTTTCTTT
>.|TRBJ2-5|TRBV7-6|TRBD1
CASSFRGRETQYF
TGTGCCAGCAGCTTTAGGGGGCGAGAGACCCAGTACTTC
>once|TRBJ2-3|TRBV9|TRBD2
CASSPSGSSDTQYF
TGTGCCAGCAGCCCCAGCGGGAGCTCAGATACGCAGTATTTT
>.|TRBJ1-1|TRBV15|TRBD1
CATSNRTGWTEAFF
TGTGCCACCAGCAACCGGACAGGGTGGACTGAAGCTTTCTTT
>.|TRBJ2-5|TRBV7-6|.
CASSLGGARETQYF
TGTGCCAGCAGCTTAGGTGGCGCTAGAGAGACCCAGTACTTC
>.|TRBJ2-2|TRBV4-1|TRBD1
CASSQDETGAGGELFF
TGCGCCAGCAGCCAAGACGAGACAGGGGCGGGCGGGGAGCTGTTTTTT
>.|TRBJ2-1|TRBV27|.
CASSFWTRTNEQFF
TGTGCCAGCAGTTTCTGGACACGAACTAATGAGCAGTTCTTC
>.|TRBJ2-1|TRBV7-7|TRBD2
CASSLAAGDFYNEQFF
TGTGCTAGCAGCTTAGCTGCGGGAGATTTCTACAATGAGCAGTTCTTC
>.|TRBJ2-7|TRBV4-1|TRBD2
CASSQEGTSGSSYEQYF
TGCGCCAGCAGCCAAGAGGGGACTAGCGGGAGCTCCTACGAGCAGTACTTC
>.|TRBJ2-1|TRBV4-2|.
CASSQGAYNEQFF
TGTGCCAGCAGCCAAGGGGCTTACAATGAGCAGTTCTTC
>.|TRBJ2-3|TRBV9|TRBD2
CASSVGSGGTDTQYF
TGTGCCAGCAGCGTAGGTAGCGGGGGCACAGATACGCAGTATTTT
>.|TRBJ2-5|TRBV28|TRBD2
CASSLFLAGVKETQYF
TGTGCCAGCAGTTTATTTTTAGCGGGAGTTAAAGAGACCCAGTACTTC
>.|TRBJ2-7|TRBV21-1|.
CASSKCRTSGRFAYEQYF
TGTGCCAGCAGCAAATGTCGGACTAGCGGGAGGTTCGCCTACGAGCAGTACTTC
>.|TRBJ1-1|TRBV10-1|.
CATPEGPNTEAFF
TGCGCCACTCCAGAGGGCCCCAACACTGAAGCTTTCTTT
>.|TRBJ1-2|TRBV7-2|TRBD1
CASSRTTPGQGGYGYTF
TGTGCCAGCAGCCGAACGACCCCGGGACAGGGAGGGTATGGCTACACCTTC
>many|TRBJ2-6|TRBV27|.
CASMLAFSGANVLTF
TGTGCCAGCATGCTGGCCTTCTCTGGGGCCAACGTCCTGACTTTC
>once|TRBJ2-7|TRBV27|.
CASSLSRVHEQYF
TGTGCCAGCAGTTTATCCAGGGTCCACGAGCAGTACTTC
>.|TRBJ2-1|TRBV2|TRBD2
CASRPTSDLYNEQFF
TGTGCCAGCAGACCCACTAGCGACCTCTACAATGAGCAGTTCTTC
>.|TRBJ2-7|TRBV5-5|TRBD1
CASSLFLQGGSEQYF
TGTGCCAGCAGCTTATTCCTACAGGGGGGCAGCGAGCAGTACTTC
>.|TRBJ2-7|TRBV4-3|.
CASSQDLGHPYEQYF
TGCGCCAGCAGCCAAGATTTAGGACATCCCTACGAGCAGTACTTC
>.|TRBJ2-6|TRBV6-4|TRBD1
CASSYDRGHGSGANVLTF
TGTGCCAGCTCATACGACAGGGGGCATGGTTCTGGGGCCAACGTCTTGACTTTC
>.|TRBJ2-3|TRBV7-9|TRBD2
CASSRLAGGPEWTDTQYF
TGTGCCAGCAGCCGCCTAGCGGGAGGGCCCGAATGGACAGATACGCAGTATTTT
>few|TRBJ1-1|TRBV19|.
CASSIGWAMNTEAFF
TGTGCCAGTAGTATCGGTTGGGCCATGAACACTGAAGCTTTCTTT
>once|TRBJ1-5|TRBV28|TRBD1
CASSEGQLEILDSNQPQHF
TGTGCCAGCAGTGAGGGACAGCTTGAGATCTTAGATAGCAATCAGCCCCAGCATTTT
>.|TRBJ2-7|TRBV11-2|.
CASSLVYEQYF
TGTGCCAGCAGCCTCGTCTACGAGCAGTACTTC
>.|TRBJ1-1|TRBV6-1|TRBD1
CASSEWTGGVLAFF
TGTGCCAGCAGTGAATGGACAGGGGGCGTACTGGCTTTCTTT
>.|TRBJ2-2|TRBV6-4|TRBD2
CASSLAGDTGELFF
TGTGCCAGCAGTCTAGCGGGAGACACCGGGGAGCTGTTTTTT
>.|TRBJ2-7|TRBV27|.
CASSFGTNYEQYF
TGTGCCAGCAGTTTTGGGACAAACTACGAGCAGTACTTC
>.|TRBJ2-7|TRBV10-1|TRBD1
CASSEEDRVYEQYF
TGCGCCAGCAGTGAGGAGGACAGGGTCTACGAGCAGTACTTC
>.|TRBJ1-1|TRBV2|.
CASSESPGYTEAFF
TGTGCCAGCAGTGAATCACCAGGGTACACTGAAGCTTTCTTT